This T cell receptor beta chain was sequenced in a study of T cells in Graves' hyperthyroidism and ophthalmopathy. The source material, RNA transcripts, was used to amplify TCR beta CDR3 regions. Using the HTBI primer set, a first-round RT-PCR was run on the TCR CDR3. TCRdb ran MiXCR on the multiplex PCR reads and lists one entry per CDR3 protein. The data hold 530,000 or so distinct CDR3 sequences, with about 43% observed a single time. Notes on the study in general: Ophthalmopathy was predicted by the model a median of about 6.7 months ahead of onset. A model using 13 V-J features told ophthalmopathy apart from stable hyperthyroidism. Most clonotypes expanded in the thyroid (above 0.001) were also present in blood.

With respect to this clonotype: Its cognate antigen is unknown.

CDR3 size: 16 residues. The V and J ends lost 6 bases and 6 bases respectively, with 26 bases between them. The V gene's germline CDR1 is DFQATT and CDR2 SNEGSKA (reference sequence). Graves' hyperthyroidism is called stable when ophthalmopathy does not progress within 18 months. Sequenced sample: peripheral blood or thyroid tissue (not recorded which). J is TRBJ1-1 and V is TRBV20-1, with D perhaps matching TRBD1 (5 bases). This receptor was obtained from a woman aged 18-30 years with Graves' hyperthyroidism. The CDR3 here is CSAQAGGAQFLPEAFF. Here the CDR3 DNA reads TGCAGTGCCCAGGCCGGTGGGGCGCAGTTCCTCCCTGAAGCTTTCTTT.